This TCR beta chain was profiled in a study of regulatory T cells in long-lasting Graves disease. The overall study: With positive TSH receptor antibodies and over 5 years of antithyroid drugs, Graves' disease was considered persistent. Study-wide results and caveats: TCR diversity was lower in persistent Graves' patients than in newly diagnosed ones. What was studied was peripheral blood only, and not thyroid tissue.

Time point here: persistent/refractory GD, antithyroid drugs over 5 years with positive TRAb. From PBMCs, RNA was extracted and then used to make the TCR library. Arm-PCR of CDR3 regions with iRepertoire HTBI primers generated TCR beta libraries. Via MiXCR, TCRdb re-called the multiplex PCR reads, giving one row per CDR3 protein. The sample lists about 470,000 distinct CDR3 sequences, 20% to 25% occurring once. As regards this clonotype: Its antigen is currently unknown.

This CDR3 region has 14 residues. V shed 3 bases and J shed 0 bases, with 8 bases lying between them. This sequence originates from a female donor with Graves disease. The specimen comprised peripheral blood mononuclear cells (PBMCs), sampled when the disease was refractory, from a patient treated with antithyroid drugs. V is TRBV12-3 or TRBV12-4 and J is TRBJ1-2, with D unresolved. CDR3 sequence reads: CASSFRAANYGYTF. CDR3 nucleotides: TGTGCCAGCAGTTTTAGAGCAGCTAACTATGGCTACACCTTC.